Reported below is one T cell receptor (beta chain). Its antigen is unknown. The CDR3 spans 15 residues. V gave up 1 base and J gave up 3 bases; unmatched junction bases: 6. The record originates from a study of neurological immune-mediated disorders. Points from the study as a whole: One related-CDR3 cluster, identified by phylogenetic grouping, held the repertoires of 18 of 34 multiple sclerosis patients and was a possible signature. There were no CDR3 amino acid sequences shared by expanded clones across subjects, a result suggesting private repertoires in all groups. Neither clinical nor MRI features showed any association with the multiple sclerosis repertoire cluster, and the authors stated that larger cohorts are needed.

5'RACE generated cDNA with 10-nucleotide random UMIs. Each CDR3 protein is one row after TCRdb ran MiXCR on the 5' RACE reads. Among over 60,000 distinct CDR3 sequences listed, 5.2% were seen once. The TCR comes from a woman between 25 and 40 years old with multiple sclerosis. V and J are TRBV12-3 or TRBV12-4 and TRBJ2-7, with TRBD1 identical over 7 bases. The sample taken for sequencing was PBMCs. The CDR3 reads CASSLEGGAGYEQYF. The CDR3 nucleotides are TGTGCCAGCAGTTTAGAAGGGGGCGCGGGCTACGAGCAGTACTTC.